These 14 T cell receptor beta chains were sequenced from one sample in a study of blood T cell repertoires in COVID-19. The assay was immunoSEQ multiplex PCR, and TCRdb's table has in-frame clones only and misses some. The sample lists fewer than 15,000 clones, 73% occurring once. Material for sequencing was peripheral blood. The receptors originated from a human donor in a cohort sampled during active COVID-19.

This clone was counted only a few times. The V and J genes are TRBV9 and TRBJ2-7; 10 nucleotides agree with TRBD1. The germline gives CDR1 SGDLS, CDR2 YYNGEE. J gave up 4 bases and V 0 bases, and 4 bases lay outside the gene matches. This CDR3 region has 15 residues. CDR3 DNA: TGTGCCAGCAGCGTAGGGGACAGGGGCTTTTACGAGCAGTACTTC. Translated, it gives CASSVGDRGFYEQYF.

The chain recombines TRBV19 with TRBJ2-5, with 7 bases fitting TRBD1. The V gene's germline CDR1 is LNHDA and CDR2 SQIVND (reference sequence). The CDR3 has 14 residues. V was clipped by 3 bases and J by 5 bases; unmatched bases: 6. The CDR3 region is CASSIGQGVETQYF. DNA of the CDR3: TGTGCCAGTAGTATCGGCCAGGGGGTTGAGACCCAGTACTTC.

In its sample, this clone ranks as medium-sized. The CDR3 nucleotides read TGTGCCAGCAGTGGGAGACAGGGGTCTGGGGCCAACGTCCTGACTTTC. Its protein is CASSGRQGSGANVLTF. The V gene is TRBV25-1, the J gene TRBJ2-6; 8 nucleotides align to TRBD1. The ends lost 4 bases at V and 1 base at J; junction bases unmatched: 3. Germline-derived CDR1 and CDR2 are MGHDK and SYGVNS. This CDR3 is 16 amino acids long.

The chain links TRBV28 to TRBJ1-5, with 12 bases fitting TRBD1. V shed 6 bases, J shed 5 bases, and the junction held 14 bases outside the gene matches. CDR1 and CDR2 (germline): MDHEN, SYDVKM. The CDR3 length is 18 residues. DNA for the CDR3: TGTGCCAGCAGCCGAACTTCCCCCGGGACAGGGGGCCATCAGCCCCAGCATTTT. It translates to CASSRTSPGTGGHQPQHF.

The chain uses TRBV6-2 or TRBV6-3 and TRBJ2-7; TRBD1 matches 8 bases. This CDR3 is built from 15 residues. Germline V lookup: CDR1 MNHEY, CDR2 SVGEGT. After removal of 3 bases from V and 0 bases from J, the junction contained 4 bases not matched to a gene. The CDR3 DNA sequence: TGTGCCAGCAGTTATGGGACAGGAGGCTCCTACGAGCAGTACTTC. Protein product: CASSYGTGGSYEQYF.

The chain joins TRBV7-2 to TRBJ2-2; 7 bases are shared with TRBD1. The trim removed 6 bases at V and 4 bases at J, leaving 2 bases unmatched. This CDR3 region has 13 residues. CDR1 and CDR2 (germline): SGHTA, FQGNSA. CDR3 in amino acids: CASSHRGTGELFF. The CDR3 DNA reads as TGTGCCAGCAGTCACAGGGGCACCGGGGAGCTGTTTTTT.

The gene calls are TRBV9 and TRBJ2-5; possibly TRBD1 for D (5 bases). The germline V gene encodes CDR1 SGDLS and CDR2 YYNGEE. The V gene lost 0 bases and the J gene lost 3 bases, with 6 bases spanning the gap. This CDR3 has 13 residues. The CDR3 loop reads CASSVVGEETQYF. CDR3 DNA: TGTGCCAGCAGCGTAGTAGGGGAAGAGACCCAGTACTTC.

The chain uses TRBV29-1 and TRBJ2-7; possibly TRBD1 for D (6 bases). The V gene's germline CDR1 is SQVTM and CDR2 ANQGSEA. This CDR3 has 12 amino acids. V shed 0 bases and J shed 4 bases, with 7 bases lying between them. The CDR3 coding sequence is TGCAGCGTTGAAGATCAGGGGTACGAGCAGTACTTC. Protein sequence: CSVEDQGYEQYF.

The J gene is TRBJ1-2, the V gene TRBV18; 7 positions match TRBD1. From germline, CDR1 is KGHSH and CDR2 LQKENI. This CDR3 contains 13 residues. After removal of 3 bases from V and 4 bases from J, the junction contained 2 bases not matched to a gene. This chain's CDR3 is CASSPTGRYGYTF. The CDR3 DNA sequence: TGTGCCAGCTCACCGACAGGGCGCTATGGCTACACCTTC.

The chain combines TRBV6-2 or TRBV6-3 with TRBJ1-1, with D unclear. CDR1 and CDR2 from the germline V gene are MNHEY and SVGEGT. With 5 bases removed from V and 1 base from J, the gap between germline ends came to 8 bases. This CDR3 is 13 amino acids long. This chain's CDR3 is CASSKPGNTEAFF. The CDR3 DNA reads as TGTGCCAGCAGTAAGCCGGGGAACACTGAAGCTTTCTTT.

The chain joins TRBV7-9 to TRBJ2-7; D might be TRBD1 (6 bases). The CDR3 length is 13 residues. The germline V gene has CDR1 SEHNR and CDR2 FQNEAQ (reference sequence). V lost 5 bases to trimming and J lost 4 bases, with 12 bases between them. This CDR3 is CASSRVGAYEQYF. The CDR3 DNA sequence: TGTGCCAGCAGCCGCGTGGGGGCGTACGAGCAGTACTTC.

This clone was picked up one time. The chain carries TRBV3-1 (or the pseudogene TRBV3-2) and TRBJ1-2; 7 nucleotides agree with TRBD1. Looked up from germline, CDR1 is LGHDT and CDR2 is YNNKEL (reference sequence). This CDR3 has 13 residues. With V trimmed by 4 bases and J by 4 bases, 3 bases remained unmatched. The CDR3 region has the DNA TGTGCCAGCAGCCCGGGGACAGCCTATGGCTACACCTTC. Amino acid sequence: CASSPGTAYGYTF.

The V call is TRBV6-5, the J call TRBJ2-3, with D maybe TRBD2 (5 bases). The germline V gene encodes CDR1 MNHEY and CDR2 SVGAGI. Trimming pared 8 bases from V and 3 bases from J, leaving 18 bases between. The CDR3 is made up of 15 amino acids. CDR3 sequence (DNA): TGTGCCAGCGGAGGTTATATGACCTGGACAGATACGCAGTATTTT. Translating it yields CASGGYMTWTDTQYF.

The CDR3 region is CASSQVTGTGYTF. The CDR3 DNA is TGTGCCAGCAGCCAAGTCACAGGGACGGGCTACACCTTC. The V gene is TRBV3-1 (or the pseudogene TRBV3-2), the J gene TRBJ1-2; a possible D gene is TRBD1 (6 bases). Trimming pared 1 base from V and 8 bases from J, leaving 11 bases between. This CDR3 is 13 amino acids long. Germline-derived CDR1 and CDR2 are LGHDT and YNNKEL (reference sequence).